This T cell receptor (beta chain) was identified in a study of cytomegalovirus exposure and HLA in healthy donors. The ends were cut back, 2 bases at V and 5 bases at J, with 19 bases in the middle. The CDR3 runs 16 residues. Per germline, CDR1 ENHRY and CDR2 SYGVKD. With 60 Vbeta and 13 Jbeta primers, the PCR was carried out. TCRdb keeps only in-frame clones here, not all; method: immunoSEQ multiplex PCR. Of some 120,000 clones in the sample, 75% were seen once. Overall study results and limits: A later analysis linked a missense DCLRE1C variant to TCR beta V- and J-gene trimming. Across all donors, roughly uniform sequencing depth was an assumption of the presence/absence analyses.

Turning to this clone: The antigen remains undetermined.

The rearrangement uses TRBV10-3 and TRBJ2-7, with D perhaps matching TRBD1 (6 bases). What was sequenced was PBMCs. The sequence was collected from a woman in her fifties or sixties in good health and CMV-seronegative. CDR3 in DNA: TGTGCCATCAGTGAGAAGGCTCAACAGGGCACAAACGAGCAGTACTTC. This codes for CAISEKAQQGTNEQYF.